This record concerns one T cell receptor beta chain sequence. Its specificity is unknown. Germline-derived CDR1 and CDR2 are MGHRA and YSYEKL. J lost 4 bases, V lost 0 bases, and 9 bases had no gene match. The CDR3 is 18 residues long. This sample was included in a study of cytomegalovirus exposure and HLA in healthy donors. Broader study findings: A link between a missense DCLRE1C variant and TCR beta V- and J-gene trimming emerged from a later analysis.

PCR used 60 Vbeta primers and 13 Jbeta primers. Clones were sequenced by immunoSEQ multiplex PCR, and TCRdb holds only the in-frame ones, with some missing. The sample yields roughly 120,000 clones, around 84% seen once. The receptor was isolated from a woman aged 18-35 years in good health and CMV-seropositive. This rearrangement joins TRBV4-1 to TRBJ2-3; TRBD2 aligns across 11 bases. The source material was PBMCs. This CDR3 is CASSQDRLRSGGADTQYF. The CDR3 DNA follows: TGCGCCAGCAGCCAAGATAGGCTGCGTAGCGGGGGGGCAGATACGCAGTATTTT.